This T cell receptor beta chain was captured by sequencing in a study of shared clonotypes between healthy human individuals. The assay was run at deep level. Authors' methods: As immunoSEQ supplied junction-only sequences (without quality scores), filtering differed. The assay was immunoSEQ multiplex PCR, and TCRdb's table has in-frame clones only and misses some. That table is the source of V, J and clone size, and D and trimming were worked out from the DNA. The data hold more than 2 million clones, with approximately 95% observed a single time. Trimming took 5 bases from V and 6 from J, leaving 10 bases between them. Germline CDR1 reads SEHNR; CDR2 reads FQNEAQ (reference sequence). The CDR3 extends over 13 amino acids. Study results and caveats: Clonotypes that were shared across four donors made up around 4.6% of naive CD4 clonotypes.

Splitting the CD4+ cells yielded a CD45RA+ naive subset and a CD45RA-negative memory subset. In the case of this clone: The target antigen is unknown.

The rearrangement uses TRBV7-9 and TRBJ1-4, with D uncertain. The source material was naive CD4+ T cells sorted from blood. As to subset: CD45RA+ positively selected. This receptor was taken from a man between 18 and 35 years old in good health. CDR3 coding DNA: TGTGCCAGCAGCCGGGGAACGGATGAAAAACTGTTTTTT. This encodes CASSRGTDEKLFF.